Each of the 2 T cell receptor beta chains below was sequenced from the same sample in a study of OX40 agonist ivuxolimab in advanced cancers. Clones were sequenced by immunoSEQ multiplex PCR, and TCRdb holds only the in-frame ones, with some missing. The data show about 88,000 clones, roughly 85% seen once. This material consisted of CD4+ or CD8+ T cells sorted from blood, taken in a trial of the OX40 agonist ivuxolimab. Receptors were obtained from an adult with an advanced solid tumor such as melanoma, head and neck, liver or kidney cancer.

J is TRBJ2-3 and V is TRBV9; 8 bases align to TRBD2. Looked up from germline, CDR1 is SGDLS and CDR2 is YYNGEE. This CDR3 is built from 17 residues. V lost 0 bases to trimming and J lost 6 bases; unmatched junction nucleotides: 12. The CDR3 DNA sequence: TGTGCCAGCAGCGTAGAGGCTGGAGGACTAGCCGGGGATACGCAGTATTTT. It codes for CASSVEAGGLAGDTQYF.

The rearrangement links TRBV2 to TRBJ2-1; D is unresolved. There are 12 residues in the CDR3. Germline CDR1 is SNHLY and CDR2 is FYNNEI. With 7 bases removed from V and 9 bases from J, the gap between germline ends came to 13 bases. The CDR3: CASTANSPEQFF. The DNA of the CDR3 is TGTGCCAGCACCGCCAACAGCCCTGAGCAGTTCTTC.